This T cell receptor beta chain came from a study of PD-L1 blockade in urothelial cancer. Study background: Reported median T cell count for blood samples was around 140,000.

Repertoires were generated with immunoSEQ multiplex PCR, while TCRdb's copy carries only in-frame clones and drops some. The top ten hold approximately 10% of the sample, which has roughly 90,000 clones, 85% to 95% seen once. The CDR3 is 12 amino acids. Germline-derived CDR1 and CDR2 are SGHRS and YFSETQ. Between the trimmed V and J ends, which lost 0 bases and 5 bases, there was a span of 4 bases. This specimen was PBMCs, taken around atezolizumab (anti-PD-L1) treatment. The TCR comes from a man aged 60 to 75 with urothelial cancer. The chain employs TRBV5-1 and TRBJ2-3; D not certain. The CDR3 here is CASSLGKDTQYF. The CDR3, as DNA: TGCGCCAGCAGCTTGGGTAAAGATACGCAGTATTTT.